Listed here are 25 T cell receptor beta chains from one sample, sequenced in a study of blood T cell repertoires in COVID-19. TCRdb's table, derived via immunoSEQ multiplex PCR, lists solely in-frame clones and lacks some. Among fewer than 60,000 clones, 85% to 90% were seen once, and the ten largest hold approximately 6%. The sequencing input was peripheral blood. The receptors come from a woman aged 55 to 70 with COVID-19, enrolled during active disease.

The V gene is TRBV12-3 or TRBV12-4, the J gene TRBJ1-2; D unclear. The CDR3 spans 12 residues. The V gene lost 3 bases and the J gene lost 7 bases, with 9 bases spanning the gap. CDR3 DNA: TGTGCCAGCAGTTTGGGCCAGGCTGGCTACACCTTC. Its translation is CASSLGQAGYTF.

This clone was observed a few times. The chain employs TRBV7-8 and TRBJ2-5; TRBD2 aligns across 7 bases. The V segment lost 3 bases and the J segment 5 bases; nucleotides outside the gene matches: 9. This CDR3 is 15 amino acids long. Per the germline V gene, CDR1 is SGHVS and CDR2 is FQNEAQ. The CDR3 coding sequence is TGTGCCAGCAGCTTTCCCCGGGGTAGCGGGGAGACCCAGTACTTC. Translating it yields CASSFPRGSGETQYF. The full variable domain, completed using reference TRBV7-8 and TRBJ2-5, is GAGVSQSPRYKVAKRGQDVALRCDPISGHVSLFWYQQALGQGPEFLTYFQNEAQLDKSGLPSDRFFAERPEGSVSTLKIQRTQQEDSAVYLCASSFPRGSGETQYFGPGTRLLVL.

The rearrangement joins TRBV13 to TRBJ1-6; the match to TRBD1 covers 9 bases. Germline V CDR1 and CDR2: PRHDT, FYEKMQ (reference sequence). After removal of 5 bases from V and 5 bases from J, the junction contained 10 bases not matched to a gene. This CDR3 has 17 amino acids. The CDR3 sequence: CASSPVGQGPHNSPLHF. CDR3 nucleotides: TGTGCCAGCAGCCCCGTGGGACAGGGCCCACATAATTCACCCCTCCACTTT.

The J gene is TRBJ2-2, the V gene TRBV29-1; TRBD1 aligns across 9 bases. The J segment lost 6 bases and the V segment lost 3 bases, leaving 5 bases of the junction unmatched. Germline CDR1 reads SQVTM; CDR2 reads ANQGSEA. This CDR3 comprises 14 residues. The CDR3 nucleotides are TGCAGCGTTGACCCCGGGACAGGGCCCGGGGAGCTGTTTTTT. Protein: CSVDPGTGPGELFF.

The CDR3 sequence: CASSPTGSDTGELFF. As DNA, the CDR3 is TGTGCCAGCAGTCCGACAGGGTCGGACACCGGGGAGCTGTTTTTT. The chain is built from TRBV6-4 and TRBJ2-2; TRBD1 agrees at 7 bases. V dropped 5 bases and J dropped 3; count of bases not matched to a gene: 6. CDR1 MRHNA and CDR2 SNTAGT come from the germline V gene. The CDR3 spans 15 residues.

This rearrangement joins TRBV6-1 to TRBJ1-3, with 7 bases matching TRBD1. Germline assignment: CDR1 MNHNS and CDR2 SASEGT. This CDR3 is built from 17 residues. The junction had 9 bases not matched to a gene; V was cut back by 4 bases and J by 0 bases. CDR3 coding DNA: TGTGCCAGCAGTGGTGGGACAGCGGGTGGCTCTGGAAACACCATATATTTT. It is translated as CASSGGTAGGSGNTIYF.

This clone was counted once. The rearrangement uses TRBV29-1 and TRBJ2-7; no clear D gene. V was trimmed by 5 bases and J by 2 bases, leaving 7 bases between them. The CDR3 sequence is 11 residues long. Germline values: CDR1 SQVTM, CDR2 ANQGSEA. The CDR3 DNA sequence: TGCAGCGTTTTGCTAACCTACGAGCAGTACTTC. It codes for CSVLLTYEQYF.

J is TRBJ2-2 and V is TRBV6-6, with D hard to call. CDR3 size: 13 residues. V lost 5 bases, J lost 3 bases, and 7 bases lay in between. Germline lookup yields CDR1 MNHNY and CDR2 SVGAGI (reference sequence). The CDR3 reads CASSPSDTGELFF. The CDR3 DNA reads TGTGCCAGCAGTCCGAGTGACACCGGGGAGCTGTTTTTT.

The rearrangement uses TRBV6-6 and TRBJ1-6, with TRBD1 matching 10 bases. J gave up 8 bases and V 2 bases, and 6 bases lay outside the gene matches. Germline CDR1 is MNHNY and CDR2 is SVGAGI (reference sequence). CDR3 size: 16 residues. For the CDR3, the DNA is TGTGCCAGCAGTTACACGCCCGGGACAGGGGATTCACCCCTCCACTTT. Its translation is CASSYTPGTGDSPLHF.

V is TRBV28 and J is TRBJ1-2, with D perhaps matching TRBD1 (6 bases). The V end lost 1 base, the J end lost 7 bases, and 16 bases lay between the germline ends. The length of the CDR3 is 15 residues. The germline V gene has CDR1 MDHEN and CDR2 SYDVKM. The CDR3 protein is CASSLSGLGGGGYTF. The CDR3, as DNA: TGTGCCAGCAGTTTATCGGGACTAGGGGGGGGTGGCTACACCTTC.

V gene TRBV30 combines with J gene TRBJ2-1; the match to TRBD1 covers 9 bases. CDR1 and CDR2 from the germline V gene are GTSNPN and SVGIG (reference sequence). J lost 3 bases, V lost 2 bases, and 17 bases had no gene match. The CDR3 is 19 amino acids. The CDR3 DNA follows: TGTGCCTGGAGTTACGCCCGCGGCTGGGGACAGGGTATCTACAATGAGCAGTTCTTC. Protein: CAWSYARGWGQGIYNEQFF.

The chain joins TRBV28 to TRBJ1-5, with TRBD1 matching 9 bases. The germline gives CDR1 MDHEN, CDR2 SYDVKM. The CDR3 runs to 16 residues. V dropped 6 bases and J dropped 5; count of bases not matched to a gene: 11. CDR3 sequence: CASRQTPGQGDQPQHF. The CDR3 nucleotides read TGTGCCAGCAGACAAACCCCGGGACAGGGAGATCAGCCCCAGCATTTT.

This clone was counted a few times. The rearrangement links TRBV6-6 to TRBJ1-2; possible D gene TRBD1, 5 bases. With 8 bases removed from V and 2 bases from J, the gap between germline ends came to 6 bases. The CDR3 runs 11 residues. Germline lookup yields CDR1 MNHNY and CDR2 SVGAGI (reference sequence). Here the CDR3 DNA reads TGTGCCAGCGCAGGGAACTATGGCTACACCTTC. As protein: CASAGNYGYTF.

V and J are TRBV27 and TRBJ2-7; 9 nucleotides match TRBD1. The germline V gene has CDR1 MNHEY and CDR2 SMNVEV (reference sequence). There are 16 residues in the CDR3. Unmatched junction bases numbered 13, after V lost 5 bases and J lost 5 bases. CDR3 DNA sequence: TGTGCCAGCAGTATCCGGGACAGGGTAGATGGGAACGAGCAGTACTTC. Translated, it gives CASSIRDRVDGNEQYF.

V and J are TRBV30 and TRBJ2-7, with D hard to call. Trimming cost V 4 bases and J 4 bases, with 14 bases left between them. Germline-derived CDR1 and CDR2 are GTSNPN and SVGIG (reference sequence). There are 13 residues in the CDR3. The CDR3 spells CAWNDQVKYEQYF. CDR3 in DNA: TGTGCCTGGAACGATCAGGTAAAATACGAGCAGTACTTC.

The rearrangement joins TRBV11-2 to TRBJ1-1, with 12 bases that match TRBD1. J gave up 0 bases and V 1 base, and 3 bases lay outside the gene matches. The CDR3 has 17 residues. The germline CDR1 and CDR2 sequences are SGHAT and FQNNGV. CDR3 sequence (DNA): TGTGCCAGCAGCTTAGGGGGACAGGGGGCGATGAACACTGAAGCTTTCTTT. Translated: CASSLGGQGAMNTEAFF. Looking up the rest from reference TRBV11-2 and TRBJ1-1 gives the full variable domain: EAGVAQSPRYKIIEKRQSVAFWCNPISGHATLYWYQQILGQGPKLLIQFQNNGVVDDSQLPKDRFSAERLKGVDSTLKIQPAKLEDSAVYLCASSLGGQGAMNTEAFFGQGTRLTVV.

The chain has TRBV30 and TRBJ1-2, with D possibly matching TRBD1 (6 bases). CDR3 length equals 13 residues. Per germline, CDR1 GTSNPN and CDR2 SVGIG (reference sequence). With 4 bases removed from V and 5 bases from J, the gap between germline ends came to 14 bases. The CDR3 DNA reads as TGTGCCTGGATATCGGGACAAATATATGGCTACACCTTC. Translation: CAWISGQIYGYTF.

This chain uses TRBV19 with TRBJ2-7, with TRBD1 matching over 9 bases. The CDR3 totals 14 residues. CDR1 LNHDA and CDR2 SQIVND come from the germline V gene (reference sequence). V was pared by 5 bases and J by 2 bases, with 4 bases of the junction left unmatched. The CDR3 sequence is CASSLRQGAYEQYF. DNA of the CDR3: TGTGCCAGTAGTCTCCGACAGGGGGCCTACGAGCAGTACTTC.

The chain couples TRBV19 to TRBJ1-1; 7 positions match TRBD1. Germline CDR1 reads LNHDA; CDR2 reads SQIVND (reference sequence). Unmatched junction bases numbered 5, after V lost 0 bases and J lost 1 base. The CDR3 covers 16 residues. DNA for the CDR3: TGTGCCAGTAGTATAGACCAACAGGGGCCGAACACTGAAGCTTTCTTT. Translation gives CASSIDQQGPNTEAFF.

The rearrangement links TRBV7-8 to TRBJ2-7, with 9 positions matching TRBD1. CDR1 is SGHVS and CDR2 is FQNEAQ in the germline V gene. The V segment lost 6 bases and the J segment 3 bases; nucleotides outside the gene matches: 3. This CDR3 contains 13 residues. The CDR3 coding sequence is TGTGCCAGCAGAAGGGACAGGGACTACGAGCAGTACTTC. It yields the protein CASRRDRDYEQYF.

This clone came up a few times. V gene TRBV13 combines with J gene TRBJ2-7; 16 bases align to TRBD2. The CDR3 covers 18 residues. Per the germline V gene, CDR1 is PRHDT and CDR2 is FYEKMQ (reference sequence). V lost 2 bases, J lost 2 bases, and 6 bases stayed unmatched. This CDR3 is CASSLNWGTSGRAYEQYF. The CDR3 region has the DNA TGTGCCAGCAGCTTAAATTGGGGGACTAGCGGGAGGGCCTACGAGCAGTACTTC.

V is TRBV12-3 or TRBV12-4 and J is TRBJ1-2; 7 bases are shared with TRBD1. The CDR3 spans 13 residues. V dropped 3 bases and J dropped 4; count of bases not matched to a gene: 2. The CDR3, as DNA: TGTGCCAGCAGTTTCCGACAGGGCTATGGCTACACCTTC. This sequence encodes CASSFRQGYGYTF.

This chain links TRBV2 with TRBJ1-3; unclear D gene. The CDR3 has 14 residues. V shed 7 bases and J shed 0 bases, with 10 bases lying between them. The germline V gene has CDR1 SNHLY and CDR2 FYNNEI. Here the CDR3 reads CASKEDISGNTIYF. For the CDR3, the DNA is TGTGCCAGCAAGGAAGACATCTCTGGAAACACCATATATTTT.

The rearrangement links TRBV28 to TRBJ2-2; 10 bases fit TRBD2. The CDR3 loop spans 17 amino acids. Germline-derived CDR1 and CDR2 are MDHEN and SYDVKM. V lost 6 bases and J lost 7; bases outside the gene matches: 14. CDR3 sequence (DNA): TGTGCCAGCAGGGTGTTTAAGCGGGAGGGCCGTAACGGGGAGCTGTTTTTT. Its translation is CASRVFKREGRNGELFF.

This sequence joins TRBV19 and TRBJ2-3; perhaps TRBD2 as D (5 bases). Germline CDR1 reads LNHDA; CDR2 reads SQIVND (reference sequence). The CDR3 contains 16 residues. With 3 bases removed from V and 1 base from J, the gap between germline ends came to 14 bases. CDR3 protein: CASSIVGLAGTDTQYF. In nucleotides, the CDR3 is TGTGCCAGTAGTATCGTCGGTCTAGCAGGCACAGATACGCAGTATTTT. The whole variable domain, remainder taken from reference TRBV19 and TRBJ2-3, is DGGITQSPKYLFRKEGQNVTLSCEQNLNHDAMYWYRQDPGQGLRLIYYSQIVNDFQKGDIAEGYSVSREKKESFPLTVTSAQKNPTAFYLCASSIVGLAGTDTQYFGPGTRLTVL.